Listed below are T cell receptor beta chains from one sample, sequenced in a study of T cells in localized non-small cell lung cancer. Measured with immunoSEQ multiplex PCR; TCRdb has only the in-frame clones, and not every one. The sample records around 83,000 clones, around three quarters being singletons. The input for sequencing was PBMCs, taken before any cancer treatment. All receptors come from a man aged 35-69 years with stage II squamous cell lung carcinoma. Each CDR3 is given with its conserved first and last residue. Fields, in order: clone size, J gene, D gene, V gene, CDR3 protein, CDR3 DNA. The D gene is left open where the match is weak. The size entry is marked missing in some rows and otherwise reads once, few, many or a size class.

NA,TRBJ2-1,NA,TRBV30,CAWSVLGEQFF,TGTGCCTGGAGTGTACTGGGAGAGCAGTTCTTC
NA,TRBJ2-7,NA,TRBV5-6,CASSLGGAEQYF,TGTGCCAGCAGCTTGGGCGGGGCCGAGCAGTACTTC
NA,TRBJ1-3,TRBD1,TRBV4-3,CASSQVTGGTGNTIYF,TGCGCCAGCAGCCAGGTGACAGGGGGTACTGGAAACACCATATATTTT
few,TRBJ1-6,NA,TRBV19,CASSTGANSPLHF,TGTGCCAGTAGTACCGGTGCTAATTCACCCCTCCACTTT
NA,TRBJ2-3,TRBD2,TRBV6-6,CASSYPTSGGEDTQYF,TGTGCCAGCAGTTACCCGACTAGCGGGGGGGAGGATACGCAGTATTTT
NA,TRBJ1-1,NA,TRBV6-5,CASSYSRDKPHYEAFF,TGTGCCAGCAGTTACTCCCGGGACAAGCCTCACTATGAAGCTTTCTTT
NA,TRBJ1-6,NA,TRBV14,CASSRTPAGANSPLHF,TGTGCCAGCAGCCGAACCCCAGCGGGTGCGAATTCACCCCTCCACTTT
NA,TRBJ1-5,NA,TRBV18,CASSSPTGSGGNQPQHF,TGTGCCAGCTCCTCGCCGACGGGGAGTGGAGGCAATCAGCCCCAGCATTTT
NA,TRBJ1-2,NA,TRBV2,CASSRGQNYGYTF,TGTGCCAGCAGTAGGGGCCAGAACTATGGCTACACCTTC
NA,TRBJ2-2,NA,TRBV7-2,CASSLRHQMNTGELFF,TGTGCCAGCAGCTTACGGCACCAGATGAACACCGGGGAGCTGTTTTTT
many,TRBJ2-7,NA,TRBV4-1,CASSLSPGVLGEQYF,TGCGCCAGCAGCCTATCCCCGGGTGTCCTCGGCGAGCAGTACTTC
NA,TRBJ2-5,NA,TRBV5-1,CASSLGSGGETQYF,TGCGCCAGCAGCTTGGGTTCTGGGGGAGAGACCCAGTACTTC
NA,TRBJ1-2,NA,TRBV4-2,CASSQGDYGYTF,TGTGCCAGCAGCCAAGGGGATTATGGCTACACCTTC
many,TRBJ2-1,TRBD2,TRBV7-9,CASSPSGSSYNEQFF,TGTGCCAGCAGTCCAAGCGGGAGCTCCTACAATGAGCAGTTCTTC
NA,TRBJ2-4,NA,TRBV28,CASSLYTDVVFDIQYF,TGTGCCAGCAGTTTATACACGGACGTCGTGTTCGACATTCAGTACTTC
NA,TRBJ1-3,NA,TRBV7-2,CASSLGGGGGNTIYF,TGTGCCAGCAGCTTGGGCGGGGGTGGTGGAAACACCATATATTTT
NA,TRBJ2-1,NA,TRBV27,CASSLGRQSSYNEQFF,TGTGCCAGCAGTTTGGGGAGGCAGAGCTCCTACAATGAGCAGTTCTTC
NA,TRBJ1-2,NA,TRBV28,CASGGSGPGYTF,TGTGCCAGCGGAGGCAGCGGTCCTGGCTACACCTTC
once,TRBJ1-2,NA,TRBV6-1,CASSEARGPYGYTF,TGTGCCAGCAGTGAAGCGCGCGGCCCCTATGGCTACACCTTC
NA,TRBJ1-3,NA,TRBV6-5,CASIAGNTIYF,TGTGCCAGCATCGCCGGAAACACCATATATTTT
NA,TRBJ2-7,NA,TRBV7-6,CASSLARTAEPYEQYF,TGTGCCAGCAGCTTAGCCCGGACAGCGGAACCCTACGAGCAGTACTTC
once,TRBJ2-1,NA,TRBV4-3,CASSQDNREWGNEQFF,TGCGCCAGCAGCCAAGATAATAGGGAATGGGGGAATGAGCAGTTCTTC
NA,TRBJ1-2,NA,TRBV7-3,CASSLTPGTLYGYTF,TGTGCCAGCAGCCTGACCCCCGGGACCCTCTATGGCTACACCTTC
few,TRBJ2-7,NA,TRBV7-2,CASSLGFYEQYF,TGTGCCAGCAGCTTAGGGTTCTACGAGCAGTACTTC
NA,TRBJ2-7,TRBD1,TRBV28,CASSTRHRGVGEQYF,TGTGCCAGCAGCACCCGCCACAGGGGGGTCGGCGAGCAGTACTTC
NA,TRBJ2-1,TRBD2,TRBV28,CASSLWRVAGVSYNEQFF,TGTGCCAGCAGTTTATGGAGGGTAGCGGGAGTATCCTACAATGAGCAGTTCTTC
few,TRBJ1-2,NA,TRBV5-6,CASSLDYGYTF,TGTGCCAGCAGCTTAGACTATGGCTACACCTTC
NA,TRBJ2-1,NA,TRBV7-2,CASSLGGMVDNEQFF,TGTGCCAGCAGCTTAGGGGGAATGGTGGACAATGAGCAGTTCTTC
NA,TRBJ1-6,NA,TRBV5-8,CASRTPGQINSPLHF,TGTGCCAGCAGAACTCCGGGACAAATTAATTCACCCCTCCACTTT
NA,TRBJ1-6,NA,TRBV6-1,CASSEARFWALHF,TGTGCCAGCAGTGAAGCGCGGTTTTGGGCCCTCCACTTT
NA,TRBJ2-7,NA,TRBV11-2,CASSLGTPYEQYF,TGTGCCAGCAGCTTAGGGACCCCGTACGAGCAGTACTTC
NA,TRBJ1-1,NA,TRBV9,CASSPAEFKNTEAFF,TGTGCCAGCAGCCCCGCCGAGTTTAAGAACACTGAAGCTTTCTTT
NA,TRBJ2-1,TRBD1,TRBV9,CASSAQGAAYNEQFF,TGTGCCAGCAGCGCACAGGGGGCGGCCTACAATGAGCAGTTCTTC
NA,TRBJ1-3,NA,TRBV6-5,CASSYSLWGAGNTIYF,TGTGCCAGCAGTTACTCACTGTGGGGGGCCGGAAACACCATATATTTT
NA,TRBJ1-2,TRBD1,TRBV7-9,CASSPPGQGGYTF,TGTGCCAGCAGCCCCCCCGGACAGGGCGGCTACACCTTC
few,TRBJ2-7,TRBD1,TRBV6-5,CASSYGTGGYEQYF,TGTGCCAGCAGTTACGGGACAGGGGGCTACGAGCAGTACTTC
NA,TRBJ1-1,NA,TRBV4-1,CASSPRQLLNTEAFF,TGCGCCAGCAGCCCAAGACAGCTTTTGAACACTGAAGCTTTCTTT
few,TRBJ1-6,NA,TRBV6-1,CASSEGRAIVTLHF,TGTGCCAGCAGTGAAGGCAGGGCAATCGTCACCCTCCACTTT
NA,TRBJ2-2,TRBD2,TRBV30,CAWSVVSGSGTGELFF,TGTGCCTGGAGTGTGGTTAGCGGGAGTGGCACCGGGGAGCTGTTTTTT
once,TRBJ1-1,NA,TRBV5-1,CASSSLPGDGEAFF,TGCGCCAGCAGCTCTCTCCCGGGGGACGGTGAAGCTTTCTTT
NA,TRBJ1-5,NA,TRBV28,CASMSGFSNQPQHF,TGTGCCAGCATGTCGGGGTTCAGCAATCAGCCCCAGCATTTT
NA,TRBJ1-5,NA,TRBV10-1,CASISEGQPQHF,TGCGCCAGCATTTCCGAGGGGCAGCCCCAGCATTTT
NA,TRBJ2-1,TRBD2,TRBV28,CASSRTSPITLSYNEQFF,TGTGCCAGCAGTCGGACTAGCCCTATTACCCTATCCTACAATGAGCAGTTCTTC
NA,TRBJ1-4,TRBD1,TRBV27,CASSSTGRGYEKLFF,TGTGCCAGCAGTTCGACAGGGAGGGGGTATGAAAAACTGTTTTTT
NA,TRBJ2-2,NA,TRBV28,CASRRQRDGELFF,TGTGCCAGCAGGCGGCAACGGGACGGGGAGCTGTTTTTT
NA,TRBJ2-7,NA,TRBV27,CASSSSGRILLYEQYF,TGTGCCAGCAGTTCCTCGGGACGCATCCTCCTCTACGAGCAGTACTTC